This TCR beta chain came from a study of control samples from healthy donors and cancer patients. There are 16 residues in the CDR3. Germline V gene lookup returns CDR1 MNHNY and CDR2 SVGAGI (reference sequence). V was cut by 0 bases and J by 0 bases, with 12 bases left in between. Profiled with immunoSEQ multiplex PCR; TCRdb holds only in-frame clones, not every one. The data show approximately 170,000 clones, about 93% seen once. The clonotype comes from a woman aged 25 to 39 in good health. The chain joins TRBV6-6 to TRBJ2-7, with a weak D call TRBD2 (5 bases). Sequenced sample: blood. DNA for the CDR3: TGTGCCAGCAGTTACTCTTCAACGGGGATCTCCTACGAGCAGTACTTC. Translation gives CASSYSSTGISYEQYF.